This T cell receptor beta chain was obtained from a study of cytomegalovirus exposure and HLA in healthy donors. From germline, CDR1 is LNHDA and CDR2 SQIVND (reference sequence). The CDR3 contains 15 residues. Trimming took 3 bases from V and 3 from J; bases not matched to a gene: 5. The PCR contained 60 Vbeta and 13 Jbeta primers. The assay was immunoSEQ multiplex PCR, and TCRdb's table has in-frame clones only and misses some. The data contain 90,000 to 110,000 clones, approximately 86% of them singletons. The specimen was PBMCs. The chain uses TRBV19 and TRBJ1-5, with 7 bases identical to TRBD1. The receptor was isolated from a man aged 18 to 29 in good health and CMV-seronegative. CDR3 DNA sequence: TGTGCCAGTAGTATCTCAGACAGGGTCAATCAGCCCCAGCATTTT. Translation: CASSISDRVNQPQHF.